This T cell receptor beta chain comes out of a study of CD8 T cells in cerebrospinal fluid in Alzheimer's disease. TCRdb reprocessed the 10x single-cell sequencing reads and keeps a single row for each CDR3 protein, giving no DNA. With 1,200 to 1,500 distinct CDR3 sequences in the sample, the ten largest clones hold approximately 5%. This CDR3 spans 11 amino acids. Germline CDR1 is MNHEY and CDR2 is SMNVEV (reference sequence). Its frequency marks this clonotype as medium-sized (0.01 to 0.1%). The clonotype comes from a human donor with Alzheimer's disease. This rearrangement joins TRBV27 to TRBJ2-1; without DNA, the TCRdb call of TRBD2 cannot be checked. Sequenced sample: cerebrospinal fluid. CDR3 loop: CASSSGVLKFF.